These 29 T cell receptor beta chains originate from one sample sequenced in a study of identical twins. TCRdb re-called the 5' RACE reads through MiXCR, storing one row per CDR3 protein. This table has roughly 290,000 distinct CDR3 sequences, just under 9.5% appearing once. The same data also contributed to another study, on yellow fever vaccine responses in identical twins.

Sequencing used CD8+ T cells sorted from blood. These receptors were taken from a woman aged 18-29 years in good health.

The J gene is TRBJ2-1, the V gene TRBV6-2 or TRBV6-3; D is tentatively TRBD1 or TRBD2 (5 bases each). The ends were cut back, 5 bases at V and 6 bases at J, with 14 bases in the middle. The germline V gene has CDR1 MNHEY and CDR2 SVGEGT. The CDR3 covers 14 residues. CDR3 sequence: CASSGAGTANEQFF. DNA of the CDR3: TGTGCCAGCAGTGGGGCTGGGACGGCCAATGAGCAGTTCTTC.

This clonotype was detected a few times. The CDR3 spells CASSPAGSQTYEQYF. The CDR3 nucleotides read TGTGCCAGCAGTCCCGCGGGCAGCCAAACCTACGAGCAGTACTTC. V usage is TRBV28 and J usage is TRBJ2-7; a possible D gene is TRBD2 (5 bases). This CDR3 spans 15 amino acids. Trimming removed 5 bases from V and 2 bases from J, with 16 bases in between. Germline assignment: CDR1 MDHEN and CDR2 SYDVKM.

This clonotype showed up many times. V gene TRBV25-1 combines with J gene TRBJ1-2, with D possibly being TRBD1 (5 bases). The CDR3 consists of 16 residues. Germline loops: CDR1 MGHDK, CDR2 SYGVNS. Trimming took off 0 bases at V and 0 bases at J, with 11 bases between the two ends. CDR3 sequence: CASSEYRAGTNYGYTF. DNA of the CDR3: TGTGCCAGCAGTGAATATCGCGCAGGGACTAACTATGGCTACACCTTC.

The chain has TRBV6-1 and TRBJ2-7, with D perhaps matching TRBD1 (6 bases). This CDR3 is built from 13 residues. CDR1 is MNHNS and CDR2 is SASEGT in the germline V gene. V gave up 8 bases and J gave up 2 bases, with 13 bases separating them. CDR3 DNA: TGTGCCAGCGGAGGCAGGACAGCCTACGAGCAGTACTTC. It is translated as CASGGRTAYEQYF.

The rearrangement uses TRBV20-1 and TRBJ2-7; a weak D match, TRBD2 (6 bases). Germline V gives CDR1 DFQATT, CDR2 SNEGSKA (reference sequence). Trimming left V 0 bases short and J 6 bases short, with 15 bases between. The CDR3 runs 14 residues. The CDR3 DNA follows: TGCAGTGCTAGAGATCAATTAGCGGTAGGCGAGCAGTACTTC. Its translation: CSARDQLAVGEQYF.

This clonotype was observed a few times. The genes are TRBV4-3 and TRBJ2-7; tentative D call: TRBD1 (5 bases). Trimming cost V 0 bases and J 3 bases, with 12 bases left between them. Germline CDR1 LGHNA, CDR2 YSLEER. CDR3 length: 15 amino acids. The CDR3 here is CASSQEWQGRYEQYF. Here the CDR3 DNA reads TGCGCCAGCAGCCAAGAGTGGCAGGGTCGCTACGAGCAGTACTTC.

This clonotype occurred many times. The chain joins TRBV11-1 to TRBJ2-7, with D possibly TRBD2 on 6 matching bases. Trimming took off 5 bases at V and 3 bases at J, with 29 bases between the two ends. The CDR3 has 19 amino acids. Germline CDR1 SGHAT, CDR2 FQDESV (reference sequence). CDR3 in amino acids: CASSPRVGTQGMPNYEQYF. CDR3 sequence (DNA): TGTGCCAGCAGCCCCCGGGTGGGGACTCAAGGGATGCCTAACTACGAGCAGTACTTC. The full variable domain, rest sourced from reference TRBV11-1 and TRBJ2-7, is EAEVAQSPRYKITEKSQAVAFWCDPISGHATLYWYRQILGQGPELLVQFQDESVVDDSQLPKDRFSAERLKGVDSTLKIQPAELGDSAMYLCASSPRVGTQGMPNYEQYFGPGTRLTVT.

This clonotype was detected ten times or more. The gene calls are TRBV7-9 and TRBJ2-7, with D uncertain. Trimming removed 0 bases from V and 3 bases from J, with 6 bases in between. This CDR3 is 13 amino acids long. The germline gives CDR1 SEHNR, CDR2 FQNEAQ (reference sequence). CDR3 residues: CASSLALDYEQYF. The CDR3 region has the DNA TGTGCCAGCAGCTTAGCGCTCGACTACGAGCAGTACTTC.

This clonotype was observed a handful of times. V is TRBV27 and J is TRBJ2-1; D may match TRBD1 or TRBD2 (5 bases each). The CDR3 contains 14 residues. V lost 6 bases and J 8 bases, leaving 17 bases between the germline ends. Germline values: CDR1 MNHEY, CDR2 SMNVEV (reference sequence). CDR3 in amino acids: CASSGTEGWDEQFF. The CDR3 coding sequence is TGTGCCAGCAGCGGGACGGAAGGATGGGATGAGCAGTTCTTC.

In this sample, this clonotype turned up many times. This rearrangement joins TRBV28 to TRBJ1-5; maybe TRBD1 (5 bases). The CDR3 runs to 15 residues. The V end lost 7 bases, the J end lost 5 bases, and 18 bases lay between the germline ends. Germline loops: CDR1 MDHEN, CDR2 SYDVKM. The CDR3, as DNA: TGTGCCAGCACCGACATTAACCGGGGGGATCAGCCCCAGCATTTT. Residues: CASTDINRGDQPQHF. Combining the CDR3 with reference TRBV28 and TRBJ1-5 gives the whole variable domain DVKVTQSSRYLVKRTGEKVFLECVQDMDHENMFWYRQDPGLGLRLIYFSYDVKMKEKGDIPEGYSVSREKKERFSLILESASTNQTSMYLCASTDINRGDQPQHFGDGTRLSIL.

The table lists this clonotype with many counts. The chain employs TRBV3-1 and TRBJ1-5; TRBD1 aligns across 7 bases. This CDR3 is 14 amino acids long. CDR1 LGHDT and CDR2 YNNKEL come from the germline V gene (reference sequence). The ends lost 1 base at V and 5 bases at J; junction bases unmatched: 2. Written as DNA, the CDR3 is TGTGCCAGCAGCCAAGGACAGGGTTATCAGCCCCAGCATTTT. Amino acid sequence: CASSQGQGYQPQHF.

The CDR3 region has the DNA TGTGCCACCAGCAGAGATCGCCGGGACAGGGACTACGAGCAGTACTTC. It codes for CATSRDRRDRDYEQYF. V is TRBV15 and J is TRBJ2-7, with 9 positions matching TRBD1. The V and J ends lost 0 bases and 3 bases, in that order; junction bases with no gene match: 6. Germline V gives CDR1 LNHNV, CDR2 YYDKDF (reference sequence). The CDR3 length is 16 residues. Looking up the rest from reference TRBV15 and TRBJ2-7 gives the full variable domain: DAMVIQNPRYQVTQFGKPVTLSCSQTLNHNVMYWYQQKSSQAPKLLFHYYDKDFNNEADTPDNFQSRRPNTSFCFLDIRSPGLGDTAMYLCATSRDRRDRDYEQYFGPGTRLTVT.

The chain joins TRBV20-1 to TRBJ2-7, with D possibly matching TRBD1 (5 bases). Deletions cut 0 bases from V and 4 bases from J, with 13 bases between. This CDR3 comprises 14 residues. Germline V lookup: CDR1 DFQATT, CDR2 SNEGSKA (reference sequence). CDR3 sequence reads: CSARDFRVGYEQYF. CDR3 bases: TGCAGTGCTAGAGATTTCAGGGTCGGGTACGAGCAGTACTTC.

In its sample, this clonotype was seen many times. V gene TRBV7-2 combines with J gene TRBJ2-7; no firm D call. The V and J ends lost 3 bases and 7 bases respectively, with 13 bases between them. The CDR3 consists of 13 residues. From germline, CDR1 is SGHTA and CDR2 FQGNSA. DNA for the CDR3: TGTGCCAGCAGCTTTCGCGGATGGGATGAGCAGTACTTC. Translating gives CASSFRGWDEQYF. The full variable domain, completed using reference TRBV7-2 and TRBJ2-7, is GAGVSQSPSNKVTEKGKDVELRCDPISGHTALYWYRQSLGQGLEFLIYFQGNSAPDKSGLPSDRFSAERTGGSVSTLTIQRTQQEDSAVYLCASSFRGWDEQYFGPGTRLTVT.

The V gene is TRBV7-6, the J gene TRBJ1-5, with TRBD1 matching over 9 bases. The germline V gene encodes CDR1 SGHVS and CDR2 FNYEAQ. The J segment lost 4 bases and the V segment lost 5 bases, leaving 6 bases of the junction unmatched. This CDR3 region has 15 residues. The CDR3 DNA is TGTGCCAGCAGCCATGGACAGGGGACTAATCAGCCCCAGCATTTT. Translation gives CASSHGQGTNQPQHF. The full variable domain, with the rest looked up from reference TRBV7-6 and TRBJ1-5, is GAGVSQSPRYKVTKRGQDVALRCDPISGHVSLYWYRQALGQGPEFLTYFNYEAQQDKSGLPNDRFSAERPEGSISTLTIQRTEQRDSAMYRCASSHGQGTNQPQHFGDGTRLSIL.

This clonotype was counted ten times or more. This chain joins TRBV2 and TRBJ2-3, with D unresolved. CDR1 and CDR2 from the germline V gene are SNHLY and FYNNEI. The CDR3 is 13 residues long. The germline V and J ends were trimmed by 6 bases and 6 bases, with 13 bases remaining between them. CDR3 DNA sequence: TGTGCCAGCAGCCCGATATCAGCGGATACGCAGTATTTT. This codes for CASSPISADTQYF.

This clonotype was picked up many times. V and J are TRBV29-1 and TRBJ1-2; unclear D gene. Germline lookup yields CDR1 SQVTM and CDR2 ANQGSEA. CDR3 length equals 13 residues. The V and J ends lost 7 bases and 3 bases respectively, with 15 bases between them. The CDR3 region is CSGFLNRDYGYTF. DNA for the CDR3: TGCAGCGGGTTCTTGAACAGAGACTATGGCTACACCTTC.

Points on this clonotype: This may come from a read error, since a much larger clone is one base off. Since the CDR3 does not end with the conserved phenylalanine or tryptophan, this likely comes from a read error. The genes are TRBV7-8 and TRBJ2-7; 11 bases line up with TRBD1. V shed 1 base and J 2 bases; nucleotides not matched to a gene: 10. The CDR3 covers 18 residues. The germline CDR1 and CDR2 sequences are SGHVS and FQNEAQ. In DNA form, the CDR3 reads TGTGCCAGCAGCTTAGATAGGACAGGGGGCTCGGAAACCTACGAGCAGTACATC. This gives the protein CASSLDRTGGSETYEQYI.

The rearrangement joins TRBV5-1 to TRBJ2-1, with 9 bases lining up with TRBD1. The CDR3 is 18 amino acids. Looked up from germline, CDR1 is SGHRS and CDR2 is YFSETQ. The V segment lost 1 base and the J segment 4 bases; nucleotides outside the gene matches: 12. The CDR3 DNA reads TGCGCCAGCAGCTTGTCCGGGACAGGGATCCCTAAGTACAATGAGCAGTTCTTC. Amino acids: CASSLSGTGIPKYNEQFF.

This clonotype was counted at least ten times. V and J are TRBV7-3 and TRBJ2-7; D is tentatively TRBD1 or TRBD2 (5 bases each). CDR1 SGHTA and CDR2 FQGTGA come from the germline V gene. V was shortened by 5 bases and J by 5 bases, with 19 bases between the two germline ends. The CDR3 extends over 15 amino acids. CDR3 region: CASSPLPGRSNEQYF. The CDR3 region has the DNA TGTGCCAGCAGCCCGCTACCGGGACGTAGCAACGAGCAGTACTTC.

The sample holds many counts of this clonotype. The V call is TRBV4-2, the J call TRBJ2-3, with D possibly being TRBD2 (5 bases). Germline values: CDR1 LGHNA, CDR2 YNFKEQ. This CDR3 contains 15 residues. The V gene lost 0 bases and the J gene lost 6 bases, with 13 bases spanning the gap. The CDR3 sequence: CASSQEYLAIDTQYF. The CDR3 nucleotides read TGTGCCAGCAGCCAAGAATATCTAGCTATTGATACGCAGTATTTT.

The chain combines TRBV7-9 with TRBJ1-2, with 7 nucleotides matching TRBD1. V gave up 3 bases and J gave up 6 bases; unmatched junction bases: 13. CDR3 length: 16 residues. CDR1 SEHNR and CDR2 FQNEAQ come from the germline V gene (reference sequence). The CDR3 loop reads CASSFLGGGSVHGYTF. In nucleotides, the CDR3 is TGTGCCAGCAGCTTTCTTGGAGGGGGCAGCGTCCATGGCTACACCTTC. The full variable domain, rest sourced from reference TRBV7-9 and TRBJ1-2, is DTGVSQNPRHKITKRGQNVTFRCDPISEHNRLYWYRQTLGQGPEFLTYFQNEAQLEKSRLLSDRFSAERPKGSFSTLEIQRTEQGDSAMYLCASSFLGGGSVHGYTFGSGTRLTVV.

This clonotype was counted only a few times. V usage is TRBV9 and J usage is TRBJ1-1; D may be TRBD1 (5 bases). The germline gives CDR1 SGDLS, CDR2 YYNGEE. V was clipped by 0 bases and J by 3 bases, with 12 bases between them. This CDR3 has 15 amino acids. CDR3 sequence: CASSVGSREYTEAFF. CDR3 coding DNA: TGTGCCAGCAGCGTAGGTAGCAGGGAATACACTGAAGCTTTCTTT.

This rearrangement joins TRBV7-9 to TRBJ1-2; 10 positions match TRBD1. The V gene end was trimmed by 4 bases and the J gene end by 6 bases; junction bases not matched to a gene: 8. CDR1 and CDR2 from the germline V gene are SEHNR and FQNEAQ (reference sequence). The CDR3 extends over 15 amino acids. This CDR3 reads CASSSPLGTGDGYTF. The CDR3 DNA follows: TGTGCCAGCAGCTCGCCACTCGGGACAGGGGATGGCTACACCTTC.

This clonotype was observed many times. The rearrangement uses TRBV12-3 or TRBV12-4 and TRBJ2-1, with 13 bases lining up with TRBD2. This CDR3 is 16 amino acids long. The V and J ends lost 1 base and 4 bases, in that order; junction bases with no gene match: 1. The CDR3 protein is CASSLGGLAGYNEQFF. CDR3 nucleotides: TGTGCCAGCAGTTTAGGGGGACTAGCGGGATACAATGAGCAGTTCTTC.

This clonotype was detected ten times or more. V is TRBV21-1 and J is TRBJ2-7; the table's D call of TRBD2 was not tested on the DNA. TRBV21-1 has pseudogene status. The CDR3 length is 13 residues. The CDR3 here is CASSKENRAEQYF. In DNA, the CDR3 is TGTGCCAGCAGCAAAGAAAATAGGGCCGAGCAGTACTTC.

This clonotype was seen more than once but under ten times. The chain employs TRBV28 and TRBJ2-3; 10 bases fit TRBD1. CDR3 length equals 15 residues. CDR1 is MDHEN and CDR2 is SYDVKM in the germline V gene. V trimming: 5 bases; J trimming: 5 bases; junction bases outside the gene matches: 7. CDR3 sequence (DNA): TGTGCCAGCAGTGTAGGGACAGGGGTAGAAGATACGCAGTATTTT. As protein: CASSVGTGVEDTQYF. Full variable domain (missing parts from reference TRBV28 and TRBJ2-3): DVKVTQSSRYLVKRTGEKVFLECVQDMDHENMFWYRQDPGLGLRLIYFSYDVKMKEKGDIPEGYSVSREKKERFSLILESASTNQTSMYLCASSVGTGVEDTQYFGPGTRLTVL.

The chain links TRBV4-3 to TRBJ2-5, with 10 positions matching TRBD2. Germline CDR1 is LGHNA and CDR2 is YSLEER. This CDR3 region has 17 residues. The trim removed 1 base at V and 5 bases at J, leaving 10 bases unmatched. Here the CDR3 reads CASSQGESSGSSETQYF. CDR3 nucleotides: TGCGCCAGCAGCCAAGGGGAATCTAGCGGGAGTTCTGAGACCCAGTACTTC.

In its sample, this clonotype was seen many times. V and J are TRBV7-9 and TRBJ2-7; 9 positions match TRBD1. Germline CDR1 reads SEHNR; CDR2 reads FQNEAQ (reference sequence). Losses at the gene ends were 5 bases for V and 2 bases for J; bases not matched to a gene: 10. The CDR3 runs to 16 residues. CDR3 in DNA: TGTGCCAGCAGCCCAACACACGGGGACAGGGCCTACGAGCAGTACTTC. This sequence encodes CASSPTHGDRAYEQYF.